What follows are 12 T cell receptor beta chains derived from one specimen sequenced in a study of blood T cell repertoires in COVID-19 (dated by TCRdb to about 2020). The protocol used for the library was the immunoSEQ multiplex PCR assay. TCRdb provides this immuneACCESS table in a form limited to in-frame rearrangements. Some clones are lacking; in checked studies, under half of them reflect an unresolved V gene, and why the rest are absent is not known. A total of more than 15,000 clones appear in this sample, around four fifths of them only once. In total, the top ten clones hold under 25% of the sample. Sequenced input: peripheral blood. These receptors were obtained from an older man with active COVID-19.

The rearrangement uses TRBV2 and TRBJ2-3; 11 bases align to TRBD2. The CDR3 loop spans 16 amino acids. In germline, CDR1 is SNHLY, CDR2 FYNNEI. V shed 6 bases and J 2 bases; nucleotides not matched to a gene: 7. The CDR3 is CASRRRTSGYTDTQYF. CDR3 nucleotide sequence: TGTGCCAGCAGACGCCGGACTAGCGGGTACACAGATACGCAGTATTTT.

The genes are TRBV19 and TRBJ1-5; TRBD1 is a possible D gene (5 bases). The V gene lost 6 bases and the J gene lost 2 bases, with 14 bases spanning the gap. Germline V gene lookup returns CDR1 LNHDA and CDR2 SQIVND (reference sequence). This CDR3 contains 15 residues. The CDR3 nucleotides are TGTGCCAGTAGACCCAGCGGAGGGGGCAATCAGCCCCAGCATTTT. Translation: CASRPSGGGNQPQHF.

The chain links TRBV7-2 to TRBJ2-3, with 8 nucleotides matching TRBD2. The V and J ends lost 2 bases and 2 bases, in that order; junction bases with no gene match: 3. There are 15 residues in the CDR3. Looked up from germline, CDR1 is SGHTA and CDR2 is FQGNSA. For the CDR3, the DNA is TGTGCCAGCAGCTTAAGCGGGAGAGACACAGATACGCAGTATTTT. Residues: CASSLSGRDTDTQYF.

This clone was seen only a few times. The chain carries TRBV7-9 and TRBJ2-1, with TRBD2 matching over 12 bases. CDR1 and CDR2 (germline): SEHNR, FQNEAQ (reference sequence). V shed 3 bases and J 6 bases; nucleotides not matched to a gene: 3. This CDR3 contains 15 residues. The CDR3 DNA follows: TGTGCCAGCAGCTTGGGGGGACTAGCGGGCAATGAGCAGTTCTTC. The encoded protein is CASSLGGLAGNEQFF.

In its sample, this clone was seen once. V gene TRBV6-1 combines with J gene TRBJ1-5; the D gene is possibly TRBD1 (6 bases). The CDR3 length is 14 residues. Germline loops: CDR1 MNHNS, CDR2 SASEGT. Trimming took off 2 bases at V and 4 bases at J, with 9 bases between the two ends. CDR3 loop: CASSELRGNQPQHF. The CDR3, as DNA: TGTGCCAGCAGTGAACTCAGGGGTAATCAGCCCCAGCATTTT.

This clone appeared a single time. The chain has TRBV5-6 and TRBJ2-3; 7 bases map to TRBD2. CDR3 size: 16 residues. In germline, CDR1 is SGHDT, CDR2 YYEEEE. The ends lost 2 bases at V and 1 base at J; junction bases unmatched: 7. CDR3 residues: CASSFEAGFRTDTQYF. The CDR3, as DNA: TGTGCCAGCAGCTTCGAAGCGGGGTTCCGCACAGATACGCAGTATTTT.

The chain recombines TRBV24-1 with TRBJ2-1, with 8 bases identical to TRBD1. After removal of 4 bases from V and 7 bases from J, the junction contained 8 bases not matched to a gene. CDR1 is KGHDR, CDR2 SFDVKD, per germline. The CDR3 extends over 15 amino acids. The CDR3 DNA reads TGTGCCACCAGTGAAACTCGACAGGGGTGGAATGAGCAGTTCTTC. It codes for CATSETRQGWNEQFF.

J is TRBJ2-7 and V is TRBV6-2 or TRBV6-3; 11 nucleotides line up with TRBD2. With V trimmed by 5 bases and J by 4 bases, 10 bases remained unmatched. In germline, CDR1 is MNHEY, CDR2 SVGEGT. The CDR3 spans 16 residues. CDR3 nucleotide sequence: TGTGCCAGCAGTACCCCGAGACTAGCGGGATCGTACGAGCAGTACTTC. It codes for CASSTPRLAGSYEQYF.

The V gene is TRBV27, the J gene TRBJ2-3; D is possibly TRBD2 (7 bases). Germline loops: CDR1 MNHEY, CDR2 SMNVEV (reference sequence). V gave up 5 bases and J gave up 8 bases, with 20 bases separating them. The CDR3 is 15 residues long. CDR3 amino acids: CASSQEGGGPGTQYF. The CDR3 region has the DNA TGTGCCAGCAGTCAAGAGGGGGGAGGGCCGGGTACGCAGTATTTT.

This chain links TRBV27 with TRBJ1-4; TRBD1 aligns across 9 bases. Germline values: CDR1 MNHEY, CDR2 SMNVEV (reference sequence). The CDR3 has 16 amino acids. V was clipped by 5 bases and J by 10 bases; unmatched bases: 14. The CDR3 loop is CASSPQPGQGGRKLFF. The CDR3 DNA reads TGTGCCAGCAGTCCCCAACCGGGACAGGGCGGGAGAAAACTGTTTTTT.

The chain is built from TRBV19 and TRBJ1-5, with 9 bases aligning to TRBD1. V trimming: 6 bases; J trimming: 4 bases; junction bases outside the gene matches: 10. Germline-derived CDR1 and CDR2 are LNHDA and SQIVND (reference sequence). CDR3 size: 16 residues. CDR3 in DNA: TGTGCCAGTAGGGGACAGGGAGGGTTTGGGAATCAGCCCCAGCATTTT. Translation gives CASRGQGGFGNQPQHF.

The gene calls are TRBV28 and TRBJ2-3; weak D call: TRBD2 (6 bases). The CDR3 is made up of 13 amino acids. Germline CDR1 reads MDHEN; CDR2 reads SYDVKM. V shed 5 bases and J shed 2 bases, with 8 bases lying between them. CDR3 DNA: TGTGCCAGCAGTAGGGACTTCACAGATACGCAGTATTTT. This encodes CASSRDFTDTQYF.